The entry that follows covers one T cell receptor (beta chain) sequence. Its specificity is not known. Profiling relied on immunoSEQ multiplex PCR, and the TCRdb table lists in-frame clones only, not all of them. The sample has some 78,000 clones; more than 75% are singletons. This sample is drawn from a study of radiotherapy plus CTLA-4 blockade in lung cancer. Study-level findings and limits: Expansion of tumor-derived TCR clones was observed in blood after radiotherapy plus ipilimumab.

V lost 1 base, J lost 0 bases, and 9 bases lay in between. The CDR3 totals 16 residues. CDR1 is LGHNA, CDR2 YSLEER, per germline. The TCR originated in a human donor with non-small cell lung cancer who had a partial response to radiotherapy plus ipilimumab. The sequences come from peripheral blood, collected from a patient treated with radiotherapy plus ipilimumab. The rearrangement links TRBV4-3 to TRBJ1-4; unclear D gene. CDR3 nucleotide sequence: TGCGCCAGCAGCCAAGTAATATTTCCAACTAATGAAAAACTGTTTTTT. It codes for CASSQVIFPTNEKLFF.